What follows are 5 T cell receptor beta chains derived from one specimen sequenced in a study of CD8 T cells in Susac syndrome. A quantity of roughly 0.5 to 1 ug RNA underwent reverse transcription using random hexamers. TCRdb passed the immunoSEQ multiplex PCR reads through MiXCR, listing each CDR3 protein once. The table includes some 52,000 distinct CDR3 sequences, 93% detected once. Sequenced: CD8+ T cells from PBMCs. The receptors stem from a human donor with multiple sclerosis.

In this sample, this clonotype turned up once. The chain employs TRBV4-1 and TRBJ2-3; possible D gene TRBD1, 6 bases. Germline values: CDR1 MGHRA, CDR2 YSYEKL. Trimming stripped 1 base from V and 2 bases from J, with 13 bases between. The CDR3 consists of 16 residues. The DNA for the CDR3 is TGCGCCAGCAGCCAAGGAAGGGGGACCCTCACAGATACGCAGTATTTT. It translates to CASSQGRGTLTDTQYF.

This clonotype was detected only a few times. CDR3 in amino acids: CAVAGGPLVSEQYF. In DNA, the CDR3 is TGTGCCGTGGCGGGGGGGCCGCTAGTCTCCGAGCAGTACTTC. The chain uses TRBV15 and TRBJ2-7; 9 bases map to TRBD2. V shed 11 bases and J 6 bases; nucleotides not matched to a gene: 14. This CDR3 is built from 14 residues. From germline, CDR1 is LNHNV and CDR2 YYDKDF (reference sequence).

The chain joins TRBV29-1 to TRBJ1-2, with D unresolved. The CDR3 contains 12 residues. Germline V gene lookup returns CDR1 SQVTM and CDR2 ANQGSEA. Trimming took 2 bases from V and 8 from J, leaving 12 bases between them. CDR3 residues: CSVETLGSGYTF. The CDR3 nucleotides read TGCAGCGTTGAAACGTTGGGGAGCGGCTACACCTTC.

The CDR3 loop reads CASSILSASYGYTF. CDR3 in DNA: TGTGCCAGTAGTATCCTATCTGCGTCCTATGGCTACACCTTC. The rearrangement uses TRBV19 and TRBJ1-2, with D uncertain. The germline V gene encodes CDR1 LNHDA and CDR2 SQIVND (reference sequence). Trimming shortened V by 3 bases and J by 4 bases, and 12 bases separated the two germline ends. This CDR3 is built from 14 residues.

The V and J genes are TRBV3-1 and TRBJ2-7, with D maybe TRBD2 (6 bases). The CDR3 extends over 14 amino acids. The germline V and J ends were trimmed by 4 bases and 4 bases, with 14 bases remaining between them. Looked up from germline, CDR1 is LGHDT and CDR2 is YNNKEL (reference sequence). The chain's CDR3 is CASSLAAGLYEQYF. The CDR3, as DNA: TGTGCCAGCAGCCTAGCGGCCGGGCTTTACGAGCAGTACTTC.